The T cell receptor (beta chain) under discussion was sequenced for a study of post-analysis software for immune sequencing data. The TCR beta cDNA libraries contained unique molecular identifiers. TCRdb re-derived calls from the PCR reads in MiXCR, one entry per CDR3 protein. The sample lists hundreds of thousands of distinct CDR3 sequences; around 27% were seen once. The sequence derives from a girl between 10 and 17 years old with multiple sclerosis. The specimen was blood.

CDR3 nucleotides: TGCAGTGCTAGAGATAGGGAAGACACTGAAGCTTTCTTT. Translated: CSARDREDTEAFF. V and J are TRBV20-1 and TRBJ1-1; D is uncertain. Trimming removed 0 bases from V and 3 bases from J, with 8 bases in between. The CDR3 runs to 13 residues. Germline V gene sequence: CDR1 DFQATT, CDR2 SNEGSKA (reference sequence).